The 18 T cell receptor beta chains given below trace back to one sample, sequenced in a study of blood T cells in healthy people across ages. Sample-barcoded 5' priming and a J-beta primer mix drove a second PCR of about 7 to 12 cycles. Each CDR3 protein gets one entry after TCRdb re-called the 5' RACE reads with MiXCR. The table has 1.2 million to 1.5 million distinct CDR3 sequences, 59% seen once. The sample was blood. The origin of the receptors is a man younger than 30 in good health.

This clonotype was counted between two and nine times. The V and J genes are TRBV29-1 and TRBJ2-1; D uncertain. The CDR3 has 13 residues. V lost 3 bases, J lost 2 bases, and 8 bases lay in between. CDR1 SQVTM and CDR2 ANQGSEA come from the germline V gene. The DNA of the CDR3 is TGCAGCGTTGAGGGAAAAACCTACAATGAGCAGTTCTTC. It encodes CSVEGKTYNEQFF.

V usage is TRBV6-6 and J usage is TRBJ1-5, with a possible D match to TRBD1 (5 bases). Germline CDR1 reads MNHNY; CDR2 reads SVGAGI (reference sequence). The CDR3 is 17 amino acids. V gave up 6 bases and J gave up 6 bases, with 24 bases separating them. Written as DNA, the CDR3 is TGTGCCAGCAGCCAAGGGGCCTCGACGAGATTCGGTCAGCCCCAGCATTTT. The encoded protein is CASSQGASTRFGQPQHF.

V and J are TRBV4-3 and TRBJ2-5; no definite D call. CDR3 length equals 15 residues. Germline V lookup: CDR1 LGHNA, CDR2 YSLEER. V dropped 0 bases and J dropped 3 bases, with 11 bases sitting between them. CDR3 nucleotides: TGCGCCAGCAGCCAAGATCAGGAGAGTAAAGAGACCCAGTACTTC. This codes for CASSQDQESKETQYF.

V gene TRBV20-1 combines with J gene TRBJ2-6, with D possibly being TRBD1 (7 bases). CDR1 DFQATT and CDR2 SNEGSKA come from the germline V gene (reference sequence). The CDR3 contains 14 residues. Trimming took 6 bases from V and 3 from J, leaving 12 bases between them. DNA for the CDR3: TGCAGTGCAACCAGGGGGGTTGGGGCCAACGTCCTGACTTTC. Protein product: CSATRGVGANVLTF.

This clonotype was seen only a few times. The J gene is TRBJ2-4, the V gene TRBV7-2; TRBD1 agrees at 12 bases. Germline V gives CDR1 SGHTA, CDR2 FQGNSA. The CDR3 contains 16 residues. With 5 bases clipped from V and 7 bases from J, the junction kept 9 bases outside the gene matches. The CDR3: CASSGGDRGPWNIQYF. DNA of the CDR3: TGTGCCAGCAGCGGAGGGGACAGGGGGCCGTGGAACATTCAGTACTTC.

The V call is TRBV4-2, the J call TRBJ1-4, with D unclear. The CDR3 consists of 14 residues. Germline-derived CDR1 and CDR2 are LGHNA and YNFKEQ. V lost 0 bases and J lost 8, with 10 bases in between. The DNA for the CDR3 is TGTGCCAGCAGCCAAGACGGATTTAAGGAAAAACTGTTTTTT. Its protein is CASSQDGFKEKLFF.

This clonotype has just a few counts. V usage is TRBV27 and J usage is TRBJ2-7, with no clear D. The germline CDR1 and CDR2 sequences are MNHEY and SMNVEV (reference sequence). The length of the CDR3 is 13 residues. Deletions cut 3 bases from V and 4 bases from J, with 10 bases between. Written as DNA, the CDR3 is TGTGCCAGCAGTTTGACCCGCGGATACGAGCAGTACTTC. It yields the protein CASSLTRGYEQYF.

Here the CDR3 reads CASSVELAGGETQYF. In nucleotides, the CDR3 is TGTGCCAGCAGCGTAGAACTAGCGGGGGGAGAGACCCAGTACTTC. The chain combines TRBV9 with TRBJ2-5; 12 bases match TRBD2. The germline gives CDR1 SGDLS, CDR2 YYNGEE. This CDR3 spans 15 amino acids. V shed 0 bases and J 4 bases; nucleotides not matched to a gene: 1.

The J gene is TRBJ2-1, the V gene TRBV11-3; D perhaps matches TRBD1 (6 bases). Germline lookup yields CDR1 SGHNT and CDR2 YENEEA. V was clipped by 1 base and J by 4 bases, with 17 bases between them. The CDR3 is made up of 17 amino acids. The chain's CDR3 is CASSLGLETGGYNEQFF. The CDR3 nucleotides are TGTGCCAGCAGCTTAGGCCTGGAGACAGGCGGATACAATGAGCAGTTCTTC.

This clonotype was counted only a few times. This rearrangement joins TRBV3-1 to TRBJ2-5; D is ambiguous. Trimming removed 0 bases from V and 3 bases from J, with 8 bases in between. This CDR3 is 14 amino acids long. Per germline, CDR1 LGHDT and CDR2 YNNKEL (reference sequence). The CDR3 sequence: CASSQDDGEETQYF. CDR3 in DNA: TGTGCCAGCAGCCAAGATGACGGTGAAGAGACCCAGTACTTC.

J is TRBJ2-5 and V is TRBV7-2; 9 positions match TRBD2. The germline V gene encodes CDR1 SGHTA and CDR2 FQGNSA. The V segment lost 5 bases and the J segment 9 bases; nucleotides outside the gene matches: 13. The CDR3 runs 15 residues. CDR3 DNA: TGTGCCAGCAGCACTGAACCGACTAGCGGATTGGCCCAGTACTTC. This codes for CASSTEPTSGLAQYF.

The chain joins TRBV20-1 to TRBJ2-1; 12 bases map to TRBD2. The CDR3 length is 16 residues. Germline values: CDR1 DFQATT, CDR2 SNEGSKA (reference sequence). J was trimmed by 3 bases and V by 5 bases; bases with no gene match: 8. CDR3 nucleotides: TGCAGTGCTCCGACTAGCGGGAGTCTTATCTACAATGAGCAGTTCTTC. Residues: CSAPTSGSLIYNEQFF.

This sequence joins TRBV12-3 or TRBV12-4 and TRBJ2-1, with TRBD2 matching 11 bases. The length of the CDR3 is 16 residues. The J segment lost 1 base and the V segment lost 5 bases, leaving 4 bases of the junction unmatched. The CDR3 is CASSPPSGRSYNEQFF. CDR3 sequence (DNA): TGTGCCAGCAGTCCGCCTAGCGGGAGGTCCTACAATGAGCAGTTCTTC.

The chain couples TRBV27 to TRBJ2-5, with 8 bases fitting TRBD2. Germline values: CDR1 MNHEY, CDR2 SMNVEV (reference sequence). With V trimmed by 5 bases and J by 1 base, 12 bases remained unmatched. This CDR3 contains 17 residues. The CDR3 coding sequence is TGTGCCAGCAGTCCCCACGGGACTAGGAGGAGCCAAGAGACCCAGTACTTC. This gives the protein CASSPHGTRRSQETQYF.

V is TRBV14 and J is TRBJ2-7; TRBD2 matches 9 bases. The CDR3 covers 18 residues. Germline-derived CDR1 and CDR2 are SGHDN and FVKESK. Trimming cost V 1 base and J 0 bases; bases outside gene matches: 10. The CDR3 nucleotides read TGTGCCAGCAGCCAAGTAATCACTAGCGGGTTAAGCTCCTACGAGCAGTACTTC. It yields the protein CASSQVITSGLSSYEQYF.

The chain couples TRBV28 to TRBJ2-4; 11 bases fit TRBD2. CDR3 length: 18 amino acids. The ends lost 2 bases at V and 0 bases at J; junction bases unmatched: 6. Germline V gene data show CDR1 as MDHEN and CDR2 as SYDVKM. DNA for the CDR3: TGTGCCAGCAGTTTACCCACTAGCGGGGGATTAGCCAAAAACATTCAGTACTTC. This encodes CASSLPTSGGLAKNIQYF.

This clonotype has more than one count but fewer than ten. For the CDR3, the DNA is TGTGCCAGCAGGCACGGGACTAGCGGGAGGATTAATGAGCAGTTCTTC. Amino acids: CASRHGTSGRINEQFF. This chain links TRBV27 with TRBJ2-1, with TRBD2 matching over 15 bases. V lost 6 bases, J lost 7 bases, and 7 bases stayed unmatched. The germline V gene has CDR1 MNHEY and CDR2 SMNVEV (reference sequence). The CDR3 sequence is 16 residues long.

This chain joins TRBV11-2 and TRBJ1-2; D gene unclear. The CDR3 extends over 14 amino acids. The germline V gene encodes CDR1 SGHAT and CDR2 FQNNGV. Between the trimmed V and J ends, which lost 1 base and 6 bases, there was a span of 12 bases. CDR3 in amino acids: CASSLAGNGHGYTF. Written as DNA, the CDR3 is TGTGCCAGCAGCTTAGCCGGCAATGGGCATGGCTACACCTTC.